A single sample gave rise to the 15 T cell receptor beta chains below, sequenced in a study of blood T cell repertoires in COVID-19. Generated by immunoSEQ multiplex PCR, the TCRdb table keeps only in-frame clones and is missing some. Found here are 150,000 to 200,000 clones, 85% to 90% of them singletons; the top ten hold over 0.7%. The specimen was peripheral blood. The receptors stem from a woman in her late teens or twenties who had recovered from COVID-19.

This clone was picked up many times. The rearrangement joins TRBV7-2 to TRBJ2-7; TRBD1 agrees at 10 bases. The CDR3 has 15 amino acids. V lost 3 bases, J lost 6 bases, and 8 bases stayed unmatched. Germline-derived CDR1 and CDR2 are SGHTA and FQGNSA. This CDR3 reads CASSFQFGQGGEQYF. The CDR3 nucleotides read TGTGCCAGCAGCTTCCAATTTGGACAGGGGGGCGAGCAGTACTTC.

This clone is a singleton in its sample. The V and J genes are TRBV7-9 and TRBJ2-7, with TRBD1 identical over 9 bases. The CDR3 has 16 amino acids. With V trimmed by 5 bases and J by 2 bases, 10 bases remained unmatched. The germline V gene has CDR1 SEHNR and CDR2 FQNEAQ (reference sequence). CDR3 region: CASSPLPGTGPYEQYF. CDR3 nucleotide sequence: TGTGCCAGCAGCCCCTTACCAGGGACAGGGCCCTACGAGCAGTACTTC.

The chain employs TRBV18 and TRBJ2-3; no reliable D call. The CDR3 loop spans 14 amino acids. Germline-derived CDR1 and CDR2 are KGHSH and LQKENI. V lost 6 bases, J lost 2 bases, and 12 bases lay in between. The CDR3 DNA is TGTGCCAGCTCTTACACTACGAACACAGATACGCAGTATTTT. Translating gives CASSYTTNTDTQYF.

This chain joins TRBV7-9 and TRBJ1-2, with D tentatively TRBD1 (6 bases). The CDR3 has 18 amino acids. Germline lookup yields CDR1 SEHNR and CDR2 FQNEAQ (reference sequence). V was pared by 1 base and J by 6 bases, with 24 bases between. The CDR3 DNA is TGTGCCAGCAGCTTAGATTACTCTAGACAGGCATTCCCTAATGGCTACACCTTC. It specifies CASSLDYSRQAFPNGYTF.

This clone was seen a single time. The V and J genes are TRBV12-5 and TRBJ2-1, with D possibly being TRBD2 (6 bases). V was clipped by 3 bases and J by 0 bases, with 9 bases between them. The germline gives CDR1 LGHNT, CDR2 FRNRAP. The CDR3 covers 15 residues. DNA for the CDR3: TGTGCTAGTGGTTTAGGTAGCGGCTCCTACAATGAGCAGTTCTTC. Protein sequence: CASGLGSGSYNEQFF.

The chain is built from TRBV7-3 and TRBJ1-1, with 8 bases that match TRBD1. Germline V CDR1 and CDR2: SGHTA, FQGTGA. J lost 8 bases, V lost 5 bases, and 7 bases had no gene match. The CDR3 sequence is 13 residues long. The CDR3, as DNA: TGTGCCAGCAGCAGGACAGGGTTTAGGGAAGCTTTCTTT. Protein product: CASSRTGFREAFF. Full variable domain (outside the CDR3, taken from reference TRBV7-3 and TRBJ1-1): GAGVSQTPSNKVTEKGKYVELRCDPISGHTALYWYRQSLGQGPEFLIYFQGTGAADDSGLPNDRFFAVRPEGSVSTLKIQRTERGDSAVYLCASSRTGFREAFFGQGTRLTVV.

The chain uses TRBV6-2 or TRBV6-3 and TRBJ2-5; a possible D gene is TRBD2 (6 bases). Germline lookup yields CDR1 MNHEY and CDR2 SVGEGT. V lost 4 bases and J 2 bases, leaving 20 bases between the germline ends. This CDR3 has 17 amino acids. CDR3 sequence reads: CASSWGLDELSQETQYF. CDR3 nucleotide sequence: TGTGCCAGCAGTTGGGGACTCGACGAATTAAGTCAAGAGACCCAGTACTTC.

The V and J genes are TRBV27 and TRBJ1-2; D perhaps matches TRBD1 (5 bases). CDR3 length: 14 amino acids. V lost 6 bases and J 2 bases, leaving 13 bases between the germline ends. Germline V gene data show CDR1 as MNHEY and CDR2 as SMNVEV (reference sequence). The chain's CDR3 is CASSPSTANYGYTF. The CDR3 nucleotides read TGTGCCAGCAGCCCTTCGACAGCCAACTATGGCTACACCTTC.

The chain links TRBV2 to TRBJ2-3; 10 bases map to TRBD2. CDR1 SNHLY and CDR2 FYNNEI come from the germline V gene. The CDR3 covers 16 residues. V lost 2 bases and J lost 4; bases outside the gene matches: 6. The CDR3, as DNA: TGTGCCAGCAGTGAATCCAGCGGGGGGGGAGCAGATACGCAGTATTTT. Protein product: CASSESSGGGADTQYF.

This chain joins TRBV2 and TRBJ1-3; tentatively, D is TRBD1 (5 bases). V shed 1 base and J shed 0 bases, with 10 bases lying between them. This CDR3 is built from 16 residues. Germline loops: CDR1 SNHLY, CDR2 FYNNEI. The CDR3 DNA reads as TGTGCCAGCAGTGAAGTTGGGGCCTACTCTGGAAACACCATATATTTT. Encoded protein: CASSEVGAYSGNTIYF.

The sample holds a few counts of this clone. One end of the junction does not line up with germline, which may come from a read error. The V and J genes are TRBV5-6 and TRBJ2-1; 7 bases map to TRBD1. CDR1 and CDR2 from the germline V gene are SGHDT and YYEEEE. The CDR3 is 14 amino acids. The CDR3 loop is CASSLEQGMALRLF. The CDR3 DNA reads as TGTGCCAGCAGCTTGGAACAGGGGATGGCTCTTAGGCTCTTC.

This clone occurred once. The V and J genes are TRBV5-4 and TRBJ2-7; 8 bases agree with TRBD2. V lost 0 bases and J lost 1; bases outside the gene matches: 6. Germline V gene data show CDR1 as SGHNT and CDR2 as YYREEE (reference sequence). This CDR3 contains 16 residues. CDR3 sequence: CASSLVRGGLSYEQYF. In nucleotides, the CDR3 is TGTGCCAGCAGCTTGGTACGCGGGGGGCTGTCCTACGAGCAGTACTTC.

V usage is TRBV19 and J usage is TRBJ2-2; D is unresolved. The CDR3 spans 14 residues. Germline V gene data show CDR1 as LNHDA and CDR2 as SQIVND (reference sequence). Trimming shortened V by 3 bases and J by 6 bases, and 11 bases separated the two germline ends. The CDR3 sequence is CASSITGYAGELFF. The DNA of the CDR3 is TGTGCCAGTAGTATTACCGGGTACGCCGGGGAGCTGTTTTTT.

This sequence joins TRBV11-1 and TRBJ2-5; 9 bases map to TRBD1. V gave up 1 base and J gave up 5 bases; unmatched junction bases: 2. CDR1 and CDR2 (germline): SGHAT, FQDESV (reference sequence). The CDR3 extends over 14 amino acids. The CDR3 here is CASSLDRGHETQYF. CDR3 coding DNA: TGTGCCAGCAGCTTAGACAGGGGGCACGAGACCCAGTACTTC.

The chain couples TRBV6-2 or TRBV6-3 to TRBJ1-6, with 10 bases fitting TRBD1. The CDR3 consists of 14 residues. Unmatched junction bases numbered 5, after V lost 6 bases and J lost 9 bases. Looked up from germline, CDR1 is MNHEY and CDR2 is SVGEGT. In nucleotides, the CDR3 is TGTGCCAGCAGCCCGGGACAGGGGTCTTCACCCCTCCACTTT. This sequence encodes CASSPGQGSSPLHF.